The 29 T cell receptor beta chains below were found in one sample sequenced in a study of blood T cell repertoires in COVID-19 (TCRdb year 2020). The library was prepared using the immunoSEQ multiplex PCR assay. TCRdb mirrors the immuneACCESS table, restricted to in-frame sequences. Some clones are absent from its copies; in checked studies, under half trace to an unresolved V gene, and the reason for the others is unknown. The sample includes approximately 200,000 clones, with more than 75% observed a single time. Roughly 4.2% of the sample goes to the ten largest clones. The source material was peripheral blood. The source is a man aged 50 to 59 with acute or convalescent COVID-19.

The rearrangement uses TRBV5-4 and TRBJ2-1, with TRBD2 identical over 9 bases. CDR3 length: 15 residues. Germline V gene data show CDR1 as SGHNT and CDR2 as YYREEE (reference sequence). V gave up 2 bases and J gave up 0 bases; unmatched junction bases: 0. CDR3 in amino acids: CASSFSGGSYNEQFF. The CDR3 coding sequence is TGTGCCAGCAGCTTTAGCGGGGGCTCCTACAATGAGCAGTTCTTC. The whole variable domain, filled in from reference TRBV5-4 and TRBJ2-1, reads ETGVTQSPTHLIKTRGQQVTLRCSSQSGHNTVSWYQQALGQGPQFIFQYYREEENGRGNFPPRFSGLQFPNYSSELNVNALELDDSALYLCASSFSGGSYNEQFFGPGTRLTVL.

V gene TRBV6-1 combines with J gene TRBJ1-4; 9 bases map to TRBD1. CDR3 length: 17 amino acids. The trim removed 3 bases at V and 11 bases at J, leaving 16 bases unmatched. Germline V CDR1 and CDR2: MNHNS, SASEGT. For the CDR3, the DNA is TGTGCCAGCAGTGAGATCCCGGGACAGGGCCGCACGGGGAAACTGTTTTTT. This encodes CASSEIPGQGRTGKLFF.

The chain is built from TRBV6-5 and TRBJ2-5, with D perhaps matching TRBD1 (6 bases). The V end lost 7 bases, the J end lost 4 bases, and 7 bases lay between the germline ends. The CDR3 has 11 residues. Germline V gene sequence: CDR1 MNHEY, CDR2 SVGAGI. The CDR3 DNA follows: TGTGCCAGCAAACAGGGAGAGACCCAGTACTTC. This sequence encodes CASKQGETQYF.

The chain has TRBV3-1 (or the pseudogene TRBV3-2) and TRBJ1-2; 10 bases map to TRBD1. CDR3 length: 16 residues. In germline, CDR1 is LGHDT, CDR2 YNNKEL (reference sequence). V gave up 4 bases and J gave up 8 bases; unmatched junction bases: 13. CDR3 residues: CASSRHGTGDRSGYTF. CDR3 DNA sequence: TGTGCCAGCAGCCGACACGGGACAGGGGACCGGAGCGGCTACACCTTC.

This clone is a singleton in its sample. The rearrangement uses TRBV27 and TRBJ2-2; 9 bases agree with TRBD1. This CDR3 comprises 15 residues. Per the germline V gene, CDR1 is MNHEY and CDR2 is SMNVEV (reference sequence). Trimming cost V 4 bases and J 5 bases; bases outside gene matches: 5. CDR3 amino acids: CASSYRGRETGELFF. CDR3 nucleotides: TGTGCCAGCAGTTACAGGGGGCGAGAGACCGGGGAGCTGTTTTTT.

This rearrangement joins TRBV5-1 to TRBJ2-7; D possibly corresponds to TRBD2 (6 bases). The germline V gene encodes CDR1 SGHRS and CDR2 YFSETQ. The CDR3 runs 13 residues. V was pared by 1 base and J by 5 bases, with 10 bases between. CDR3 DNA: TGCGCCAGCAGCTTGCCCGGCGGGGACGAGCAGTACTTC. Its translation is CASSLPGGDEQYF.

The rearrangement links TRBV18 to TRBJ2-1, with 10 nucleotides matching TRBD2. V lost 3 bases, J lost 9 bases, and 11 bases stayed unmatched. Germline V gene lookup returns CDR1 KGHSH and CDR2 LQKENI. The CDR3 runs to 16 residues. In DNA form, the CDR3 reads TGTGCCAGCTCACCCACCTCGAGCGGGGGGGCTGGTGAGCAGTTCTTC. Protein: CASSPTSSGGAGEQFF.

This clone was found a few times. Other nucleotide sequences in the sample specify the same CDR3. The chain joins TRBV5-1 to TRBJ1-5; 7 bases map to TRBD1. This CDR3 comprises 15 residues. After removal of 0 bases from V and 6 bases from J, the junction contained 6 bases not matched to a gene. Germline V lookup: CDR1 SGHRS, CDR2 YFSETQ. CDR3: CASSLGQGYGQPQHF. The CDR3 DNA is TGCGCCAGCAGCTTGGGACAGGGTTACGGTCAGCCCCAGCATTTT.

This chain joins TRBV2 and TRBJ1-1; D is unresolved. Germline V gene lookup returns CDR1 SNHLY and CDR2 FYNNEI. This CDR3 has 13 residues. Trimming cost V 5 bases and J 0 bases, with 7 bases left between them. The CDR3 bases are TGTGCCAGCAGTTTGAGTCTGAACACTGAAGCTTTCTTT. Translated, it gives CASSLSLNTEAFF.

This clone was observed a handful of times. This rearrangement joins TRBV18 to TRBJ1-1; D possibly corresponds to TRBD1 (5 bases). V was shortened by 2 bases and J by 11 bases, with 12 bases between the two germline ends. Germline CDR1 KGHSH, CDR2 LQKENI. CDR3 size: 12 residues. The CDR3 nucleotides are TGTGCCAGCTCACCAGGGGCAGGGTGGGCTTTCTTT. Encoded protein: CASSPGAGWAFF.

The chain combines TRBV25-1 with TRBJ1-5, with 7 bases matching TRBD1. The germline V gene has CDR1 MGHDK and CDR2 SYGVNS. Losses at the gene ends were 4 bases for V and 5 bases for J; bases not matched to a gene: 8. The CDR3 is 15 amino acids. CDR3 bases: TGTGCCAGCAGTGGGGGACAGTCCGCATATCAGCCCCAGCATTTT. It codes for CASSGGQSAYQPQHF.

The V gene is TRBV6-5, the J gene TRBJ1-3; D perhaps matches TRBD1 (5 bases). V shed 1 base and J shed 3 bases, with 13 bases lying between them. This CDR3 region has 16 residues. Looked up from germline, CDR1 is MNHEY and CDR2 is SVGAGI. The CDR3 spells CASSYYAGPLGNTIYF. As DNA, the CDR3 is TGTGCCAGCAGTTACTATGCAGGGCCGCTTGGAAACACCATATATTTT.

The chain links TRBV20-1 to TRBJ1-5, with D maybe TRBD1 (5 bases). CDR1 DFQATT and CDR2 SNEGSKA come from the germline V gene (reference sequence). There are 15 residues in the CDR3. V lost 3 bases and J lost 2, with 14 bases in between. As DNA, the CDR3 is TGCAGTGCTAGTTTGGTAGGGGCCGGCAATCAGCCCCAGCATTTT. Protein: CSASLVGAGNQPQHF.

This chain connects TRBV30 to TRBJ1-4, with 8 nucleotides matching TRBD1. From germline, CDR1 is GTSNPN and CDR2 SVGIG (reference sequence). The CDR3 runs to 11 residues. The CDR3 DNA is TGTGGACAGGGGAAAAATGAAAAACTGTTTTTT. Amino acid sequence: CGQGKNEKLFF.

This clone was observed a few times. The chain recombines TRBV29-1 with TRBJ1-2, with a tentative D call TRBD1 (6 bases). The germline CDR1 and CDR2 sequences are SQVTM and ANQGSEA. This CDR3 region has 15 residues. V lost 5 bases and J lost 6, with 22 bases in between. CDR3 in DNA: TGCAGCGTTTTGTCCCGGGACATTATCTTGCATGGCTACACCTTC. The encoded protein is CSVLSRDIILHGYTF.

The CDR3 DNA follows: TGTGCCAGCAGCCCAAGGCCCGGGACAGGGGTCGGTTCACCCCTCCACTTT. Residues: CASSPRPGTGVGSPLHF. V gene TRBV7-2 combines with J gene TRBJ1-6; 10 nucleotides line up with TRBD1. The germline gives CDR1 SGHTA, CDR2 FQGNSA. The CDR3 extends over 17 amino acids. V lost 5 bases to trimming and J lost 9 bases; unmatched junction nucleotides: 13. Drawing the rest from reference TRBV7-2 and TRBJ1-6, the complete variable domain is GAGVSQSPSNKVTEKGKDVELRCDPISGHTALYWYRQSLGQGLEFLIYFQGNSAPDKSGLPSDRFSAERTGGSVSTLTIQRTQQEDSAVYLCASSPRPGTGVGSPLHFGNGTRLTVT.

The chain carries TRBV9 and TRBJ1-1; D not certain. Trimming pared 5 bases from V and 0 bases from J, leaving 8 bases between. CDR3 length: 13 residues. CDR1 is SGDLS and CDR2 is YYNGEE in the germline V gene. The CDR3 region has the DNA TGTGCCAGCAGTAGAGGTTTGAACACTGAAGCTTTCTTT. It specifies CASSRGLNTEAFF.

The CDR3 protein is CASSQLGQGDTEAFF. The CDR3 DNA reads TGTGCCAGCTCACAACTAGGACAGGGCGACACTGAAGCTTTCTTT. The J gene is TRBJ1-1, the V gene TRBV18, with 8 nucleotides matching TRBD1. CDR3 length: 15 residues. Trimming at V came to 4 bases and at J to 3 bases, leaving 7 bases not matched to a gene. The germline gives CDR1 KGHSH, CDR2 LQKENI. Supplemented by reference TRBV18 and TRBJ1-1, the full variable domain reads NAGVMQNPRHLVRRRGQEARLRCSPMKGHSHVYWYRQLPEEGLKFMVYLQKENIIDESGMPKERFSAEFPKEGPSILRIQQVVRGDSAAYFCASSQLGQGDTEAFFGQGTRLTVV.

This clone showed up just once. The V gene is TRBV9, the J gene TRBJ2-3, with 8 bases matching TRBD1. The germline gives CDR1 SGDLS, CDR2 YYNGEE. The ends lost 0 bases at V and 5 bases at J; junction bases unmatched: 5. The CDR3 is made up of 15 amino acids. The CDR3 DNA sequence: TGTGCCAGCAGCGTAGGGGCAGGGGGCGAAGATACGCAGTATTTT. Protein product: CASSVGAGGEDTQYF.

The table lists this clone with a count of one. The sample carries other DNA sequences with the same CDR3. The CDR3 loop is CASSLPGNQPQHF. The CDR3 region has the DNA TGTGCCAGCAGCTTGCCGGGGAATCAGCCCCAGCATTTT. The chain uses TRBV7-8 and TRBJ1-5; the D is unclear. Germline lookup yields CDR1 SGHVS and CDR2 FQNEAQ. V was pared by 3 bases and J by 4 bases, with 7 bases between. The CDR3 consists of 13 residues.

The rearrangement links TRBV19 to TRBJ1-2; D perhaps matches TRBD1 (5 bases). Per the germline V gene, CDR1 is LNHDA and CDR2 is SQIVND (reference sequence). The V end was cut by 7 bases, the J end by 4 bases, with 10 bases between. CDR3 length equals 12 residues. CDR3 sequence reads: CASKRGGYGYTF. The CDR3 bases are TGTGCCAGTAAAAGGGGAGGCTATGGCTACACCTTC.

The chain is built from TRBV20-1 and TRBJ2-3; TRBD2 aligns across 7 bases. There are 11 residues in the CDR3. With 6 bases clipped from V and 7 bases from J, the junction kept 4 bases outside the gene matches. CDR1 and CDR2 (germline): DFQATT, SNEGSKA (reference sequence). The CDR3, as DNA: TGCAGTGCGCAGCGGGATTATACGCAGTATTTT. Translation gives CSAQRDYTQYF.

This chain connects TRBV6-6 to TRBJ1-1; D is perhaps TRBD1 (6 bases). CDR1 and CDR2 from the germline V gene are MNHNY and SVGAGI (reference sequence). The CDR3 has 13 residues. Trimming took off 2 bases at V and 8 bases at J, with 12 bases between the two ends. DNA of the CDR3: TGTGCCAGCAGTTACGCCGGGGGGACAGAAGCTTTCTTT. This gives the protein CASSYAGGTEAFF.

This chain uses TRBV5-1 with TRBJ2-5, with 8 bases lining up with TRBD1. This CDR3 spans 15 amino acids. V shed 2 bases and J 1 base; nucleotides not matched to a gene: 4. Per germline, CDR1 SGHRS and CDR2 YFSETQ. The CDR3 region has the DNA TGCGCCAGCAGCTTTACCGGGACAGGCCAAGAGACCCAGTACTTC. It translates to CASSFTGTGQETQYF.

The CDR3 DNA reads TGTGCCAGCACCTTGAGGTCCACAGATACGCAGTATTTT. This sequence encodes CASTLRSTDTQYF. The chain is built from TRBV7-9 and TRBJ2-3; D remains unclear. Per the germline V gene, CDR1 is SEHNR and CDR2 is FQNEAQ (reference sequence). V lost 7 bases and J lost 2, with 10 bases in between. The CDR3 runs to 13 residues.

The V gene is TRBV12-3 or TRBV12-4, the J gene TRBJ2-5, with 8 positions matching TRBD1. The CDR3 sequence is 13 residues long. V was pared by 7 bases and J by 2 bases, with 3 bases of the junction left unmatched. Here the CDR3 reads CASIRQGQETQYF. For the CDR3, the DNA is TGTGCCAGCATCCGACAGGGGCAAGAGACCCAGTACTTC.

The chain uses TRBV11-3 and TRBJ2-1; D gene uncertain. CDR3 size: 14 residues. Germline CDR1 and CDR2: SGHNT and YENEEA. Trimming stripped 5 bases from V and 7 bases from J, with 15 bases between. CDR3: CASSPGWPGNEQFF. CDR3 in DNA: TGTGCCAGCAGCCCTGGATGGCCAGGTAATGAGCAGTTCTTC. Using reference TRBV11-3 and TRBJ2-1 for the parts outside the CDR3, the full variable domain is EAGVVQSPRYKIIEKKQPVAFWCNPISGHNTLYWYLQNLGQGPELLIRYENEEAVDDSQLPKDRFSAERLKGVDSTLKIQPAELGDSAVYLCASSPGWPGNEQFFGPGTRLTVL.

The chain joins TRBV5-1 to TRBJ1-1; D is perhaps TRBD1 (5 bases). The CDR3 has 13 amino acids. The V end was cut by 1 base, the J end by 1 base, with 5 bases between. Germline assignment: CDR1 SGHRS and CDR2 YFSETQ. Here the CDR3 reads CASSLRGNTEAFF. Written as DNA, the CDR3 is TGCGCCAGCAGCTTGAGGGGGAACACTGAAGCTTTCTTT.

The J gene is TRBJ2-2, the V gene TRBV18, with D possibly matching TRBD1 (5 bases). Germline CDR1 reads KGHSH; CDR2 reads LQKENI. The CDR3 covers 13 residues. Trimming pared 5 bases from V and 5 bases from J, leaving 9 bases between. The CDR3 here is CASSDSLTGELFF. The CDR3 coding sequence is TGTGCCAGCTCAGACAGTTTGACCGGGGAGCTGTTTTTT. Full variable domain (remainder filled in from reference TRBV18 and TRBJ2-2): NAGVMQNPRHLVRRRGQEARLRCSPMKGHSHVYWYRQLPEEGLKFMVYLQKENIIDESGMPKERFSAEFPKEGPSILRIQQVVRGDSAAYFCASSDSLTGELFFGEGSRLTVL.